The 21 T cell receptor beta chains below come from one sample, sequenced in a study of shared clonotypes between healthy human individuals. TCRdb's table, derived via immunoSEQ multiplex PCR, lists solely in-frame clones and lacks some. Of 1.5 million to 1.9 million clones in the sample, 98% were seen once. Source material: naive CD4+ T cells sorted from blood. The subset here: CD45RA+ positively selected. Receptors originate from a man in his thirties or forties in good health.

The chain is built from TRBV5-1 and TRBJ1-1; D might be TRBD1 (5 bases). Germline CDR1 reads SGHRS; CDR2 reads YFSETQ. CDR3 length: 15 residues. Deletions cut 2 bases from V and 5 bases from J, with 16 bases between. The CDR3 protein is CASSFGASEGTEAFF. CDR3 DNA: TGCGCCAGCAGCTTTGGGGCTTCAGAGGGTACTGAAGCTTTCTTT.

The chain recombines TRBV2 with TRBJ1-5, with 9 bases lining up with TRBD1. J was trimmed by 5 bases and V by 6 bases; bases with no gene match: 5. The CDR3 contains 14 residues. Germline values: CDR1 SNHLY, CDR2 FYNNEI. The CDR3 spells CASRAGQGYQPQHF. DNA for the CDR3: TGTGCCAGCAGGGCGGGACAGGGCTATCAGCCCCAGCATTTT.

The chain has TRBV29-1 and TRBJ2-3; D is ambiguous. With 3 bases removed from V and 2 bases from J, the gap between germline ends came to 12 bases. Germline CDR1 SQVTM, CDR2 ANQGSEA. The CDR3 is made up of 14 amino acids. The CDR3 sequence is CSVDRSLDTDTQYF. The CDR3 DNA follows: TGCAGCGTTGACCGGTCTCTAGACACAGATACGCAGTATTTT.

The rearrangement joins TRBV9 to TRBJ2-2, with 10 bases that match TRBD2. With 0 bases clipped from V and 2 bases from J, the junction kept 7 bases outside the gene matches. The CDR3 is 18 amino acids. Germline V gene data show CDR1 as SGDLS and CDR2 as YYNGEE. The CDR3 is CASSVGRAGGPNTGELFF. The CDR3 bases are TGTGCCAGCAGCGTAGGGCGAGCGGGAGGGCCCAACACCGGGGAGCTGTTTTTT.

This CDR3 is CASSQGLARNTGELFF. The CDR3, as DNA: TGTGCCAGCAGCCAGGGACTAGCGAGGAACACCGGGGAGCTGTTTTTT. The V and J genes are TRBV5-6 and TRBJ2-2, with TRBD2 identical over 10 bases. CDR1 is SGHDT and CDR2 is YYEEEE in the germline V gene. V lost 4 bases and J lost 1; bases outside the gene matches: 4. This CDR3 region has 16 residues.

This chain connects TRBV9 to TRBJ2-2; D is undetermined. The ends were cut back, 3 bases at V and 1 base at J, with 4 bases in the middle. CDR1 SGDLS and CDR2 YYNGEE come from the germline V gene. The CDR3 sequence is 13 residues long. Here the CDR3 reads CASSDRNTGELFF. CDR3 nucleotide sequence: TGTGCCAGCAGCGACCGGAACACCGGGGAGCTGTTTTTT.

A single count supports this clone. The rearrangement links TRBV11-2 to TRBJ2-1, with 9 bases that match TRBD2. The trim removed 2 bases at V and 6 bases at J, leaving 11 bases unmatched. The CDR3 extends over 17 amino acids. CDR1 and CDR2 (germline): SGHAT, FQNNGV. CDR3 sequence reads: CASSLNWREGRGNEQFF. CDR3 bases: TGTGCCAGCAGCTTAAACTGGCGGGAGGGTCGGGGCAATGAGCAGTTCTTC.

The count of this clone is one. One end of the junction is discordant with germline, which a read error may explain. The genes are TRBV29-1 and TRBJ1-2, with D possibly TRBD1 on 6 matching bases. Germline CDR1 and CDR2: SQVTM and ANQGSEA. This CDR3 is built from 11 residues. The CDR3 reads CSVAKDSQPIF. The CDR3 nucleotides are TGCAGCGTTGCTAAGGACAGCCAGCCCATCTTC. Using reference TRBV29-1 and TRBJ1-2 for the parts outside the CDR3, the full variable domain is SAVISQKPSRDICQRGTSLTIQCQVDSQVTMMFWYRQQPGQSLTLIATANQGSEATYESGFVIDKFPISRPNLTFSTLTVSNMSPEDSSIYLCSVAKDSQPIFGSGTRLTVV.

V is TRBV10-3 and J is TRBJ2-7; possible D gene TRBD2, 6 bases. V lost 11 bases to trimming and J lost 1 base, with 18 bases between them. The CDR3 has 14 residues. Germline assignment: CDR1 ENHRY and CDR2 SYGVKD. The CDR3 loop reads CASQVEGGSYEQYF. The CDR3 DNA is TGTGCCTCCCAGGTGGAGGGTGGTTCCTACGAGCAGTACTTC.

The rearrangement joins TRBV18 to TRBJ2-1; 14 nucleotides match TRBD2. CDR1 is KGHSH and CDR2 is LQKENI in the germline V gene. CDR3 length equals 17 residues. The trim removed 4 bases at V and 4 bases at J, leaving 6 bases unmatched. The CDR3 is CASSLQRLAGGYNEQFF. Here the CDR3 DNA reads TGTGCCAGCTCACTACAGAGACTAGCGGGAGGGTACAATGAGCAGTTCTTC.

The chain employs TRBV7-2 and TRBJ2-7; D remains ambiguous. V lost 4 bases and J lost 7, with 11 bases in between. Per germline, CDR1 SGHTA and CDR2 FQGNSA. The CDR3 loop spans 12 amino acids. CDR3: CASSWLGREQYF. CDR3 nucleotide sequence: TGTGCCAGCAGCTGGCTAGGTCGGGAGCAGTACTTC.

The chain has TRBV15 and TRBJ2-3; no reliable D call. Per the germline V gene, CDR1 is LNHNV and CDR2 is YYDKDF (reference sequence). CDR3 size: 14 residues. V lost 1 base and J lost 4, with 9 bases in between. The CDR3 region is CATSRASRSDTQYF. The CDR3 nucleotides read TGTGCCACCAGCAGAGCCAGTAGATCAGATACGCAGTATTTT. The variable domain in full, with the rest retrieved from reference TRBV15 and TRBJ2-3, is DAMVIQNPRYQVTQFGKPVTLSCSQTLNHNVMYWYQQKSSQAPKLLFHYYDKDFNNEADTPDNFQSRRPNTSFCFLDIRSPGLGDTAMYLCATSRASRSDTQYFGPGTRLTVL.

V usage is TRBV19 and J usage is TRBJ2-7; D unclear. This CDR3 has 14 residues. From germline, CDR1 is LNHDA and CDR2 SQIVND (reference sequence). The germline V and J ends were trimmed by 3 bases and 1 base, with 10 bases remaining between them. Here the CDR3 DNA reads TGTGCCAGTAGTATGAGTTCGGCTTCCTACGAGCAGTACTTC. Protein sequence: CASSMSSASYEQYF.

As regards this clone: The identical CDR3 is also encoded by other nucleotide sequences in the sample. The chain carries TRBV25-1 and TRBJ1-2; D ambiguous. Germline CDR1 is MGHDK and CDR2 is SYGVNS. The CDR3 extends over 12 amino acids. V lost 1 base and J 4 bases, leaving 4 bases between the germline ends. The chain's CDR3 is CASSELRYGYTF. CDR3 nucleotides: TGTGCCAGCAGTGAATTGCGCTATGGCTACACCTTC.

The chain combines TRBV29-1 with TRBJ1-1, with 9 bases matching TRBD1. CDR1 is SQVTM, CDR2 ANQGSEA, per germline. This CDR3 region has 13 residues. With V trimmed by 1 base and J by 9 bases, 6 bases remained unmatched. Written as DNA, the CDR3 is TGCAGCGTTGAAGCCCCGGGACAGGGAAAAGCTTTCTTT. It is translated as CSVEAPGQGKAFF.

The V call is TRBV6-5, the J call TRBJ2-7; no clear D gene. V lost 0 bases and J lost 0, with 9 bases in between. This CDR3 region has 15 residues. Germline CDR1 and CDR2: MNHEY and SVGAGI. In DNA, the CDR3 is TGTGCCAGCAGTTACTCCGGGCTGAGCTCCTACGAGCAGTACTTC. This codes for CASSYSGLSSYEQYF.

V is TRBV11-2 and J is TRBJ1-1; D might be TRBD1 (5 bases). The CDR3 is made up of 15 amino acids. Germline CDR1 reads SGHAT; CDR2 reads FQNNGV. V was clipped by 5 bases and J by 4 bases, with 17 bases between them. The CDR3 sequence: CASSPWDPYGTEAFF. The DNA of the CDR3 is TGTGCCAGCAGCCCCTGGGACCCTTACGGCACTGAAGCTTTCTTT.

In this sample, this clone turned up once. The CDR3 sequence: CASSLGLPNTGELFF. The DNA for the CDR3 is TGTGCCAGCAGCTTGGGGCTGCCGAACACCGGGGAGCTGTTTTTT. The chain joins TRBV5-4 to TRBJ2-2; D remains ambiguous. V shed 0 bases and J shed 0 bases, with 6 bases lying between them. CDR1 is SGHNT, CDR2 YYREEE, per germline (reference sequence). The CDR3 runs 15 residues. The variable domain in full, completed from reference TRBV5-4 and TRBJ2-2, reads ETGVTQSPTHLIKTRGQQVTLRCSSQSGHNTVSWYQQALGQGPQFIFQYYREEENGRGNFPPRFSGLQFPNYSSELNVNALELDDSALYLCASSLGLPNTGELFFGEGSRLTVL.

The CDR3 DNA follows: TGTGCCAGCAGCTCACCACCCCTTAATGAGCAGTTCTTC. Translating gives CASSSPPLNEQFF. The rearrangement uses TRBV7-7 and TRBJ2-1; unclear D gene. CDR3 length equals 13 residues. V was cut by 4 bases and J by 7 bases, with 11 bases left in between. From germline, CDR1 is SSHAT and CDR2 FNYEAQ (reference sequence).

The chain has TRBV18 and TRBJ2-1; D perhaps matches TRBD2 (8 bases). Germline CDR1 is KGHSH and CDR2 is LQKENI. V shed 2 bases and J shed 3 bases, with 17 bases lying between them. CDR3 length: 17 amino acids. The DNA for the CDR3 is TGTGCCAGCTCACCAGGGGACAGCGGGAGCCTCTACAATGAGCAGTTCTTC. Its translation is CASSPGDSGSLYNEQFF. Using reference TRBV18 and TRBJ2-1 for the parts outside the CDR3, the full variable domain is NAGVMQNPRHLVRRRGQEARLRCSPMKGHSHVYWYRQLPEEGLKFMVYLQKENIIDESGMPKERFSAEFPKEGPSILRIQQVVRGDSAAYFCASSPGDSGSLYNEQFFGPGTRLTVL.

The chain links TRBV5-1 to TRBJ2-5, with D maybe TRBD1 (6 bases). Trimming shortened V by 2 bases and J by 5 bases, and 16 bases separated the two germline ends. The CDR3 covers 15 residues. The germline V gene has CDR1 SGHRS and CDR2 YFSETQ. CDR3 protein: CASSFQGSSFETQYF. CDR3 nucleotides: TGCGCCAGCAGCTTCCAGGGGTCCTCCTTCGAGACCCAGTACTTC.